Shown below are 24 T cell receptor beta chains from a single sample sequenced in a study of metastatic and nonmetastatic thyroid tumors (dated by TCRdb to 2020 to 2021). Before undergoing thyroid surgery, none of the patients had been given any kind of treatment. Library construction relied on PCR. Sequencer: Illumina HiSeq 4000. TCRdb reran the public reads through fastp at Q25 and MiXCR, keeping productive beta chains. Within this sample are about 39,000 clones, with about 20% of them counted one time only. Roughly an eighth of the sample belongs to the ten largest clones. The material sequenced was tumor tissue. These receptors all come from a female donor with papillary thyroid cancer or a benign thyroid nodule (not recorded which). Some clones in this sample may be carry-over from other donors' samples.

This clone was counted many times. V is TRBV10-3 and J is TRBJ1-5, with D tentatively TRBD1 (6 bases). This CDR3 is built from 14 residues. V was trimmed by 6 bases and J by 3 bases, leaving 12 bases between them. Germline lookup yields CDR1 ENHRY and CDR2 SYGVKD. For the CDR3, the DNA is TGTGCCATCAGACCTACAGGGCCCAATCAGCCCCAGCATTTT. Protein: CAIRPTGPNQPQHF.

Points on this clone: A much larger clone differs from this one at a single base, so this may be a read error. The genes are TRBV12-3 or TRBV12-4 and TRBJ1-1; no firm D call. This CDR3 region has 15 residues. The ends were cut back, 7 bases at V and 0 bases at J, with 15 bases in the middle. The CDR3 sequence: CASKSSIAMNTEAFF. DNA for the CDR3: TGTGCCAGCAAATCGAGCATAGCCATGAACACTGAAGCTTTCTTT.

The sample holds many counts of this clone. The chain is built from TRBV7-2 and TRBJ1-5, with TRBD1 matching 8 bases. The CDR3 is made up of 19 amino acids. Trimming at V came to 2 bases and at J to 2 bases, leaving 14 bases not matched to a gene. Germline V CDR1 and CDR2: SGHTA, FQGNSA. CDR3 residues: CASSLREDRGIRRNQPQHF. The CDR3 DNA follows: TGTGCCAGCAGCTTACGCGAAGACAGGGGCATTAGGCGCAATCAGCCCCAGCATTTT.

The rearrangement links TRBV4-2 to TRBJ2-1; a weak D match, TRBD2 (5 bases). Germline-derived CDR1 and CDR2 are LGHNA and YNFKEQ. Trimming shortened V by 3 bases and J by 3 bases, and 15 bases separated the two germline ends. The CDR3 length is 16 residues. The CDR3 bases are TGTGCCAGCAGCCAGGCTTCTAGCCGCAACTACAATGAGCAGTTCTTC. The encoded protein is CASSQASSRNYNEQFF.

This clone was counted many times. This sequence joins TRBV7-9 and TRBJ2-3; 15 nucleotides agree with TRBD2. The CDR3 length is 15 residues. V was pared by 4 bases and J by 4 bases, with 0 bases of the junction left unmatched. The germline gives CDR1 SEHNR, CDR2 FQNEAQ (reference sequence). CDR3 sequence reads: CASSWTSGGADTQYF. In nucleotides, the CDR3 is TGTGCCAGCAGCTGGACTAGCGGGGGGGCAGATACGCAGTATTTT.

Many counts were recorded for this clone. The chain joins TRBV4-1 to TRBJ1-5; tentative D call: TRBD1 (6 bases). Germline-derived CDR1 and CDR2 are MGHRA and YSYEKL. The V end lost 1 base, the J end lost 6 bases, and 13 bases lay between the germline ends. This CDR3 is 15 amino acids long. Here the CDR3 reads CASSQARGEGQPQHF. The CDR3 coding sequence is TGCGCCAGCAGCCAAGCCAGGGGAGAGGGTCAGCCCCAGCATTTT.

About this clone itself: This clone may be a read error of a much larger clone one base away. The chain is built from TRBV29-1 and TRBJ2-7; 7 bases are shared with TRBD1. This CDR3 has 14 amino acids. Germline V CDR1 and CDR2: SQVTM, ANQGSEA. CDR3 sequence: CSVAGRQGANEKYF. CDR3 bases: TGCAGCGTTGCGGGGAGACAGGGTGCGAACGAGAAGTACTTC.

In regard to this clone: A much larger clone is a single base away; this may be a read error. The chain employs TRBV9 and TRBJ2-1; weak D call: TRBD1 (6 bases). CDR1 SGDLS and CDR2 YYNGEE come from the germline V gene. This CDR3 region has 12 residues. The CDR3 DNA is TGTACCAGCAGACCAGGGGACGCTGAGCAGTTCTTC. It encodes CTSRPGDAEQFF.

This clone has a count of ten or more. DNA for the CDR3: TGTGCCAGCAGCCGAACTAGCGGGAGAACAAATGAGCAGTTCTTC. Encoded protein: CASSRTSGRTNEQFF. The chain links TRBV2 to TRBJ2-1, with 11 positions matching TRBD2. In germline, CDR1 is SNHLY, CDR2 FYNNEI. CDR3 size: 15 residues. V shed 6 bases, J shed 7 bases, and the junction held 8 bases outside the gene matches.

In its sample, this clone was seen many times. The V gene is TRBV12-3 or TRBV12-4, the J gene TRBJ1-6, with D perhaps matching TRBD1 (5 bases). Trimming stripped 0 bases from V and 14 bases from J, with 20 bases between. The CDR3 has 16 residues. CDR3 sequence: CASSLALGGIGMALHF. The CDR3 DNA reads TGTGCCAGCAGTTTAGCGCTCGGGGGTATAGGTATGGCCCTCCACTTT.

This clone was seen repeatedly, ten times or more. The chain uses TRBV20-1 and TRBJ2-7; D perhaps matches TRBD1 (6 bases). The ends were cut back, 4 bases at V and 3 bases at J, with 13 bases in the middle. The V gene's germline CDR1 is DFQATT and CDR2 SNEGSKA (reference sequence). The CDR3 totals 13 residues. CDR3 in DNA: TGCAGTGCTAAAACAGGGAACGACTACGAGCAGTACTTC. Translation gives CSAKTGNDYEQYF.

This clone was found many times. This sequence joins TRBV7-8 and TRBJ2-1, with unresolved D. V dropped 2 bases and J dropped 0 bases, with 8 bases sitting between them. This CDR3 contains 15 residues. Germline CDR1 reads SGHVS; CDR2 reads FQNEAQ. CDR3 in DNA: TGTGCCAGCAGCTTATTCTGGAGCTCCTACAATGAGCAGTTCTTC. It yields the protein CASSLFWSSYNEQFF.

This clone was found a few times. V is TRBV4-1 and J is TRBJ2-3, with D perhaps TRBD2 (6 bases). The CDR3 contains 16 residues. Germline-derived CDR1 and CDR2 are MGHRA and YSYEKL. V was shortened by 0 bases and J by 1 base, with 11 bases between the two germline ends. This CDR3 is CASSQEGTYRTDTQYF. CDR3 nucleotides: TGCGCCAGCAGCCAAGAGGGGACTTACCGCACAGATACGCAGTATTTT.

This clone turned up a few times. The rearrangement joins TRBV27 to TRBJ1-1; the D gene is possibly TRBD1 (6 bases). Per the germline V gene, CDR1 is MNHEY and CDR2 is SMNVEV (reference sequence). V lost 4 bases and J lost 5, with 17 bases in between. CDR3 length: 15 residues. In nucleotides, the CDR3 is TGTGCCAGCAGTTCCCTGGGGGCAGGGCAGACTGAAGCTTTCTTT. Its translation is CASSSLGAGQTEAFF.

The CDR3, as DNA: TGTGCCAGCAGTGACAGGGGGGCGGGGGAGACCCAGTACTTC. Its protein product is CASSDRGAGETQYF. V is TRBV25-1 and J is TRBJ2-5, with a weak D call TRBD1 (7 bases). The CDR3 is made up of 14 amino acids. With 3 bases removed from V and 5 bases from J, the gap between germline ends came to 13 bases. CDR1 is MGHDK and CDR2 is SYGVNS in the germline V gene.

The rearrangement uses TRBV27 and TRBJ2-1; TRBD2 matches at 9 bases. This CDR3 has 16 residues. V gave up 7 bases and J gave up 9 bases; unmatched junction bases: 16. Germline loops: CDR1 MNHEY, CDR2 SMNVEV (reference sequence). CDR3 sequence: CASTVSSGTPGVEQFF. CDR3 nucleotides: TGTGCCAGCACGGTGTCTAGCGGGACCCCGGGGGTTGAGCAGTTCTTC.

This clone occurred many times. The V call is TRBV19, the J call TRBJ1-3, with D unresolved. The CDR3 runs 15 residues. The V end lost 4 bases, the J end lost 0 bases, and 10 bases lay between the germline ends. Germline CDR1 is LNHDA and CDR2 is SQIVND (reference sequence). The CDR3, as DNA: TGTGCCAGTAGTACCCCCATGGCCTCTGGAAACACCATATATTTT. This codes for CASSTPMASGNTIYF.

This clone is medium-sized in the sample. The rearrangement uses TRBV15 and TRBJ2-5; 13 bases are shared with TRBD2. In germline, CDR1 is LNHNV, CDR2 YYDKDF (reference sequence). The junction had 10 bases not matched to a gene; V was cut back by 5 bases and J by 7 bases. The CDR3 totals 16 residues. This CDR3 reads CATSGRLAGGGSTQYF. The DNA of the CDR3 is TGTGCCACCAGCGGAAGACTAGCGGGAGGAGGTTCGACCCAGTACTTC.

This clone was found many times. The V gene is TRBV29-1, the J gene TRBJ2-1, with D possibly being TRBD1 (6 bases). Germline-derived CDR1 and CDR2 are SQVTM and ANQGSEA. CDR3 length: 17 amino acids. Trimming stripped 0 bases from V and 2 bases from J, with 17 bases between. The CDR3, as DNA: TGCAGCGTTGAAGACATCATGCTAGGGGGAACCTACAATGAGCAGTTCTTC. Protein product: CSVEDIMLGGTYNEQFF.

This clone was counted ten times or more. The chain joins TRBV10-3 to TRBJ1-1; D gene uncertain. V gave up 0 bases and J gave up 1 base, with 6 bases separating them. The CDR3 sequence is 14 residues long. From germline, CDR1 is ENHRY and CDR2 SYGVKD. For the CDR3, the DNA is TGTGCCATCAGTGAGTCGACCGGGAACACTGAAGCTTTCTTT. This encodes CAISESTGNTEAFF.

The chain uses TRBV30 and TRBJ1-1, with D possibly matching TRBD1 (5 bases). This CDR3 spans 12 amino acids. CDR1 and CDR2 (germline): GTSNPN, SVGIG (reference sequence). V was shortened by 2 bases and J by 11 bases, with 15 bases between the two germline ends. This CDR3 is CAWSIPGGKAFF. The CDR3 DNA reads TGTGCCTGGAGTATCCCCGGGGGGAAGGCTTTCTTT.

At least ten counts were recorded for this clone. This chain uses TRBV9 with TRBJ2-1; TRBD1 is a possible D gene (6 bases). V lost 4 bases and J 2 bases, leaving 16 bases between the germline ends. CDR1 and CDR2 (germline): SGDLS, YYNGEE. CDR3 length equals 16 residues. The CDR3 DNA is TGTGCCAGCAGCCAAATGGGGACACAAACCTACAATGAGCAGTTCTTC. Amino acid sequence: CASSQMGTQTYNEQFF.

This clone was found a few times. Possible read error: a much larger clone is one base away. V usage is TRBV5-1 and J usage is TRBJ2-5; D not certain. V lost 9 bases, J lost 3 bases, and 21 bases lay in between. This CDR3 has 15 residues. The germline V gene has CDR1 SGHRS and CDR2 YFSETQ. CDR3 sequence: CANTNGRAEKETQYF. The CDR3 DNA is TGCGCCAACACGAACGGACGAGCTGAAAAAGAGACCCAGTACTTC. The full variable domain, in which reference TRBV5-1 and TRBJ2-5 provide the parts outside the CDR3, is KAGVTQTPRYLIKTRGQQVTLSCSPISGHRSVSWYQQTPGQGLQFLFEYFSETQRNKGNFPGRFSGRQFSNSRSEMNVSTLELGDSALYLCANTNGRAEKETQYFGPGTRLLVL.

This clone has more than one count but fewer than ten. This chain links TRBV12-3 or TRBV12-4 with TRBJ2-7, with D uncertain. CDR3 length: 15 amino acids. V lost 3 bases and J lost 0, with 12 bases in between. In nucleotides, the CDR3 is TGTGCCAGCAGTTTCTACAGTCTGACCTCCTACGAGCAGTACTTC. Amino acids: CASSFYSLTSYEQYF.